Listed here are 18 T cell receptor beta chains from one sample, sequenced in a study of cytomegalovirus exposure and HLA in healthy donors. Researchers ran the PCR with 60 Vbeta and 13 Jbeta primers. Measured with immunoSEQ multiplex PCR; TCRdb has only the in-frame clones, and not every one. Seen here are 150,000 to 200,000 clones, under 85% observed once, and the top ten hold around 4.9%. Sequenced: PBMCs. All receptors come from a man younger than 30 in good health and CMV-seronegative.

The CDR3 reads CASSLGLAGDYEQYF. The CDR3 bases are TGTGCCAGCAGCCTGGGACTAGCGGGGGACTACGAGCAGTACTTC. The chain is built from TRBV5-6 and TRBJ2-7; 14 bases are a match to TRBD2. Germline V lookup: CDR1 SGHDT, CDR2 YYEEEE. The CDR3 covers 15 residues. Losses at the gene ends were 4 bases for V and 3 bases for J; bases not matched to a gene: 3. The full variable domain, rest sourced from reference TRBV5-6 and TRBJ2-7, is DAGVTQSPTHLIKTRGQQVTLRCSPKSGHDTVSWYQQALGQGPQFIFQYYEEEERQRGNFPDRFSGHQFPNYSSELNVNALLLGDSALYLCASSLGLAGDYEQYFGPGTRLTVT.

The chain has TRBV27 and TRBJ1-6; 10 nucleotides line up with TRBD1. The CDR3 runs to 14 residues. The germline V gene has CDR1 MNHEY and CDR2 SMNVEV (reference sequence). The junction had 6 bases not matched to a gene; V was cut back by 6 bases and J by 10 bases. DNA for the CDR3: TGTGCCAGCAGCTCCGGACAGGGGGAATCACCCCTCCACTTT. Amino acid sequence: CASSSGQGESPLHF.

CDR3 DNA: TGTGCCAGCAGGGGGGCAGAGAGCTCCTACGAGCAGTACTTC. Its translation: CASRGAESSYEQYF. This sequence joins TRBV28 and TRBJ2-7; D is possibly TRBD1 (6 bases). The CDR3 is made up of 14 amino acids. V lost 6 bases to trimming and J lost 0 bases, with 12 bases between them. Germline V gene sequence: CDR1 MDHEN, CDR2 SYDVKM.

In DNA form, the CDR3 reads TGTGCCAGCAGTGACAGGGACCATAACACAGATACGCAGTATTTT. This sequence encodes CASSDRDHNTDTQYF. The chain is built from TRBV28 and TRBJ2-3, with 7 bases aligning to TRBD1. V dropped 5 bases and J dropped 2; count of bases not matched to a gene: 7. The CDR3 contains 15 residues. Germline CDR1 is MDHEN and CDR2 is SYDVKM.

The chain carries TRBV14 and TRBJ1-1, with 7 bases matching TRBD1. The CDR3 totals 15 residues. CDR1 SGHDN and CDR2 FVKESK come from the germline V gene. Trimming cost V 3 bases and J 8 bases; bases outside gene matches: 12. The CDR3 reads CASSHPRQGVREAFF. Written as DNA, the CDR3 is TGTGCCAGCAGCCACCCCAGACAGGGAGTTCGAGAAGCTTTCTTT. Supplemented by reference TRBV14 and TRBJ1-1, the full variable domain reads EAGVTQFPSHSVIEKGQTVTLRCDPISGHDNLYWYRRVMGKEIKFLLHFVKESKQDESGMPNNRFLAERTGGTYSTLKVQPAELEDSGVYFCASSHPRQGVREAFFGQGTRLTVV.

This clone has a single count. The gene calls are TRBV7-9 and TRBJ1-6; D might be TRBD1 (6 bases). Trimming stripped 1 base from V and 9 bases from J, with 19 bases between. The germline CDR1 and CDR2 sequences are SEHNR and FQNEAQ (reference sequence). The CDR3 is 17 residues long. The CDR3 loop is CASSLELSTGLSSPLHF. The CDR3 DNA sequence: TGTGCCAGCAGCTTAGAGTTGTCTACAGGGCTAAGTTCACCCCTCCACTTT.

The gene calls are TRBV28 and TRBJ2-7; 9 bases match TRBD2. The CDR3 has 17 amino acids. From germline, CDR1 is MDHEN and CDR2 SYDVKM. Losses at the gene ends were 6 bases for V and 0 bases for J; bases not matched to a gene: 12. The CDR3 DNA reads as TGTGCCAGCAGACGTCCGGGACTAGCCTTGAGCTCCTACGAGCAGTACTTC. It specifies CASRRPGLALSSYEQYF.

This clone occurred a few times. This chain joins TRBV5-4 and TRBJ2-1; D not certain. CDR3 length: 12 amino acids. Germline CDR1 and CDR2: SGHNT and YYREEE (reference sequence). V lost 0 bases and J lost 8, with 6 bases in between. CDR3 DNA: TGTGCCAGCAGCTTGGGAGTTGATGAGCAGTTCTTC. Amino acids: CASSLGVDEQFF.

The rearrangement joins TRBV11-2 to TRBJ2-7; 10 bases map to TRBD2. The CDR3 has 15 amino acids. Germline V CDR1 and CDR2: SGHAT, FQNNGV. J gave up 2 bases and V 1 base, and 2 bases lay outside the gene matches. The CDR3 coding sequence is TGTGCCAGCAGCTTAGGGCTAGCGGGGGCCTACGAGCAGTACTTC. This codes for CASSLGLAGAYEQYF.

This chain links TRBV6-6 with TRBJ2-7; the match to TRBD2 covers 9 bases. The CDR3 contains 15 residues. Germline V lookup: CDR1 MNHNY, CDR2 SVGAGI (reference sequence). Germline trimming cut 6 bases from V and 5 bases from J; bases unmatched to any gene: 11. The CDR3 sequence: CASSLQAGGTHEQYF. CDR3 sequence (DNA): TGTGCCAGCAGCCTCCAAGCGGGAGGTACTCACGAGCAGTACTTC.

The chain is built from TRBV5-1 and TRBJ2-1; weak D call: TRBD2 (5 bases). Deletions cut 4 bases from V and 4 bases from J, with 9 bases between. The germline V gene encodes CDR1 SGHRS and CDR2 YFSETQ. The CDR3 totals 13 residues. CDR3 bases: TGCGCCAGCAGCACCGGGATTTACAATGAGCAGTTCTTC. Translated, it gives CASSTGIYNEQFF.

This clone is a singleton in its sample. The chain uses TRBV11-2 and TRBJ1-6; possibly TRBD1 for D (6 bases). This CDR3 is 16 amino acids long. Trimming left V 3 bases short and J 9 bases short, with 18 bases between. Germline V lookup: CDR1 SGHAT, CDR2 FQNNGV. The CDR3 loop reads CASSLTRDNVFSPLHF. The CDR3 nucleotides are TGTGCCAGCAGCTTGACCCGGGACAATGTTTTTTCACCCCTCCACTTT.

Details on this clone: The junction departs from germline at one end; a sequencing error may be responsible. V and J are TRBV7-9 and TRBJ1-5; D remains ambiguous. The CDR3 has 13 residues. Germline CDR1 reads SEHNR; CDR2 reads FQNEAQ (reference sequence). CDR3 DNA sequence: TGTTCCAGCAGCTTAGGTGCGGATCAGCCCCAGCATTTT. Protein: CSSSLGADQPQHF. Supplemented by reference TRBV7-9 and TRBJ1-5, the full variable domain reads DTGVSQNPRHKITKRGQNVTFRCDPISEHNRLYWYRQTLGQGPEFLTYFQNEAQLEKSRLLSDRFSAERPKGSFSTLEIQRTEQGDSAMYLCSSSLGADQPQHFGDGTRLSIL.

In nucleotides, the CDR3 is TGTGCCAGTAGTATTGGGACAGCCGATGAAGCTTTCTTT. Protein: CASSIGTADEAFF. The rearrangement links TRBV19 to TRBJ1-1, with 7 positions matching TRBD1. Trimming took 3 bases from V and 7 from J; bases not matched to a gene: 5. There are 13 residues in the CDR3. Per the germline V gene, CDR1 is LNHDA and CDR2 is SQIVND (reference sequence).

The chain has TRBV6-5 and TRBJ1-2; TRBD1 matches 8 bases. CDR3 length equals 15 residues. Trimming at V came to 3 bases and at J to 7 bases, leaving 10 bases not matched to a gene. Per germline, CDR1 MNHEY and CDR2 SVGAGI. The DNA of the CDR3 is TGTGCCAGCAGTTATAGGACAGGGCTCCTGGGTGGCTACACCTTC. This sequence encodes CASSYRTGLLGGYTF.

V gene TRBV4-1 combines with J gene TRBJ1-5; D possibly corresponds to TRBD1 (6 bases). The length of the CDR3 is 15 residues. The V end lost 1 base, the J end lost 7 bases, and 14 bases lay between the germline ends. CDR1 and CDR2 from the germline V gene are MGHRA and YSYEKL. In DNA, the CDR3 is TGCGCCAGCAGCCAAGGAACAGGGAAGGACCAGCCCCAGCATTTT. It encodes CASSQGTGKDQPQHF.

The chain combines TRBV5-1 with TRBJ1-1; TRBD1 is a possible D gene (5 bases). The length of the CDR3 is 14 residues. V lost 0 bases to trimming and J lost 1 base, with 7 bases between them. CDR1 and CDR2 from the germline V gene are SGHRS and YFSETQ. CDR3 coding DNA: TGCGCCAGCAGCTTGGCAGGGTGGAACACTGAAGCTTTCTTT. Encoded protein: CASSLAGWNTEAFF.

The chain combines TRBV28 with TRBJ1-5, with a weak D call TRBD1 (6 bases). The CDR3 runs to 18 residues. Germline V lookup: CDR1 MDHEN, CDR2 SYDVKM. V lost 1 base and J lost 1, with 17 bases in between. This CDR3 is CASSLLFSGTSSNQPQHF. The DNA of the CDR3 is TGTGCCAGCAGTTTATTATTTTCGGGGACATCCAGCAATCAGCCCCAGCATTTT.